A single sample gave rise to the 22 T cell receptor beta chains below, sequenced in a study of cytomegalovirus exposure and HLA in healthy donors. The study ran its PCR with 60 Vbeta and 13 Jbeta primers. This table comes from immunoSEQ multiplex PCR, and its TCRdb copy is limited to in-frame clones, with some not included. The repertoire holds around 100,000 clones, 55% to 75% seen once, with less than 4.5% in the top ten. Source material: PBMCs. The receptor set was obtained from a young man in good health and CMV-seropositive.

The CDR3 DNA sequence: TGTGCCACCAGCACCTTGGACTCTTACTATGGCTACACCTTC. Its translation is CATSTLDSYYGYTF. The chain recombines TRBV15 with TRBJ1-2; no firm D call. Germline CDR1 reads LNHNV; CDR2 reads YYDKDF (reference sequence). V was pared by 4 bases and J by 3 bases, with 12 bases between. The CDR3 runs to 14 residues.

This clone was observed a handful of times. CDR3 DNA: TGTGCCAGCAGCGAGATCGGGGGTGTGGAAGGCTACACCTTC. Translated, it gives CASSEIGGVEGYTF. V gene TRBV9 combines with J gene TRBJ1-2; D may be TRBD1 (5 bases). The CDR3 spans 14 residues. From germline, CDR1 is SGDLS and CDR2 YYNGEE. V was trimmed by 3 bases and J by 8 bases, leaving 17 bases between them.

V is TRBV7-9 and J is TRBJ2-2; 7 positions match TRBD2. Losses at the gene ends were 3 bases for V and 6 bases for J; bases not matched to a gene: 4. CDR1 is SEHNR, CDR2 FQNEAQ, per germline (reference sequence). This CDR3 is built from 14 residues. The DNA for the CDR3 is TGTGCCAGCAGCTTTCAGGGAGGGGCCGGGGAGCTGTTTTTT. Amino acid sequence: CASSFQGGAGELFF.

The rearrangement joins TRBV11-3 to TRBJ2-5; TRBD2 matches 12 bases. The CDR3 loop spans 15 amino acids. V lost 3 bases and J lost 5; bases outside the gene matches: 4. Germline CDR1 is SGHNT and CDR2 is YENEEA. This chain's CDR3 is CASSFALAGGETQYF. For the CDR3, the DNA is TGTGCCAGCAGCTTTGCCCTAGCGGGGGGGGAGACCCAGTACTTC.

The chain uses TRBV28 and TRBJ2-7; the D gene is possibly TRBD1 (6 bases). From germline, CDR1 is MDHEN and CDR2 SYDVKM. Deletions cut 4 bases from V and 6 bases from J, with 16 bases between. The CDR3 is made up of 14 amino acids. The CDR3 DNA follows: TGTGCCAGCAGTTCGAACAGGGTAGGGTTCGAGCAGTACTTC. Translating gives CASSSNRVGFEQYF.

CDR3 in amino acids: CASSLHSSADYEQYF. DNA for the CDR3: TGTGCCAGCAGCTTACATTCTTCGGCGGACTACGAGCAGTACTTC. This chain links TRBV7-9 with TRBJ2-7; D is unresolved. The germline V gene has CDR1 SEHNR and CDR2 FQNEAQ (reference sequence). V shed 2 bases and J shed 3 bases, with 14 bases lying between them. This CDR3 contains 15 residues.

V usage is TRBV2 and J usage is TRBJ2-4; TRBD2 matches 8 bases. This CDR3 spans 14 amino acids. V trimming: 4 bases; J trimming: 6 bases; junction bases outside the gene matches: 5. CDR1 SNHLY and CDR2 FYNNEI come from the germline V gene. The CDR3 protein is CASSAGGASNIQYF. In DNA form, the CDR3 reads TGTGCCAGCAGTGCGGGGGGGGCCTCAAACATTCAGTACTTC.

This clone was recorded a few times. The genes are TRBV29-1 and TRBJ2-7; D is undetermined. The CDR3 is made up of 11 amino acids. The V gene lost 3 bases and the J gene lost 5 bases, with 8 bases spanning the gap. CDR1 is SQVTM and CDR2 is ANQGSEA in the germline V gene. The CDR3 DNA is TGCAGCGTTGAGGTGGGCAACGAGCAGTACTTC. This encodes CSVEVGNEQYF.

This clone turned up a few times. CDR3 loop: CASSTIDTRRPEAFF. DNA of the CDR3: TGTGCCAGCAGCACCATCGACACTAGAAGACCCGAAGCTTTCTTT. The rearrangement links TRBV9 to TRBJ1-1; no reliable D call. CDR3 length: 15 amino acids. V was pared by 4 bases and J by 8 bases, with 21 bases between. CDR1 and CDR2 from the germline V gene are SGDLS and YYNGEE.

Comment on this clone: Just one base apart from a much larger clone, this may be a read error. The chain carries TRBV6-1 and TRBJ1-2, with no clear D. The germline gives CDR1 MNHNS, CDR2 SASEGT. This CDR3 region has 14 residues. V lost 0 bases and J 3 bases, leaving 8 bases between the germline ends. The CDR3 spells CASSEARGDYGYTF. The CDR3 DNA sequence: TGTGCCAGCAGTGAAGCTCGCGGAGACTATGGCTACACCTTC.

The rearrangement joins TRBV27 to TRBJ1-2, with 9 bases aligning to TRBD1. J was trimmed by 6 bases and V by 0 bases; bases with no gene match: 5. CDR1 and CDR2 from the germline V gene are MNHEY and SMNVEV (reference sequence). This CDR3 comprises 15 residues. The CDR3 loop is CASSLSVGTGNGYTF. CDR3 DNA sequence: TGTGCCAGCAGTTTATCTGTTGGGACAGGGAATGGCTACACCTTC.

This clone appeared a few times. The chain carries TRBV5-4 and TRBJ2-3, with D possibly being TRBD2 (6 bases). The CDR3 is 15 residues long. Trimming stripped 2 bases from V and 3 bases from J, with 13 bases between. Germline V gene lookup returns CDR1 SGHNT and CDR2 YYREEE (reference sequence). Here the CDR3 DNA reads TGTGCCAGCAGCTTTCCGGTGGGGGGAACAGATACGCAGTATTTT. Its translation: CASSFPVGGTDTQYF.

This chain links TRBV18 with TRBJ2-7; maybe TRBD2 (6 bases). The J call may be incorrect, as the DNA end agrees better with TRBJ2-1. Germline loops: CDR1 KGHSH, CDR2 LQKENI. CDR3 length: 14 residues. The CDR3 nucleotides read TGTGCCAGCTCACCACGCCCTAGCGAGGCTGAGCAGTTCTTC. It is translated as CASSPRPSEAEQFF.

This clone was seen a handful of times. This chain links TRBV7-9 with TRBJ2-2, with a possible D match to TRBD1 (7 bases). Germline CDR1 reads SEHNR; CDR2 reads FQNEAQ (reference sequence). CDR3 length: 13 residues. V was pared by 5 bases and J by 8 bases, with 12 bases between. For the CDR3, the DNA is TGTGCCAGCAGCGGCAGGGGGGCTGGGGAGCTGTTTTTT. Translation gives CASSGRGAGELFF.

The chain carries TRBV5-1 and TRBJ2-1; no definite D call. The CDR3 is made up of 13 amino acids. The germline V gene encodes CDR1 SGHRS and CDR2 YFSETQ. Trimming left V 2 bases short and J 7 bases short, with 10 bases between. The CDR3 loop reads CASSLEPPNEQFF. DNA of the CDR3: TGCGCCAGCAGCTTAGAGCCTCCAAATGAGCAGTTCTTC.

J is TRBJ2-3 and V is TRBV15; 7 bases are a match to TRBD2. Trimming removed 4 bases from V and 2 bases from J; junction bases left unmatched: 9. In germline, CDR1 is LNHNV, CDR2 YYDKDF (reference sequence). This CDR3 spans 16 amino acids. The CDR3 region has the DNA TGTGCCACCAGCACTTACCTTGCGGGGGTCACAGATACGCAGTATTTT. As protein: CATSTYLAGVTDTQYF.

This clone was detected only a few times. The chain carries TRBV18 and TRBJ1-5; the D gene is possibly TRBD1 (5 bases). V dropped 1 base and J dropped 3 bases, with 10 bases sitting between them. The CDR3 has 15 amino acids. Germline CDR1 and CDR2: KGHSH and LQKENI. The CDR3 is CASSPREGTNQPQHF. DNA of the CDR3: TGTGCCAGCTCACCACGGGAGGGGACCAATCAGCCCCAGCATTTT.

In this sample, this clone turned up a few times. The chain employs TRBV15 and TRBJ2-7, with D perhaps TRBD1 (5 bases). Germline lookup yields CDR1 LNHNV and CDR2 YYDKDF (reference sequence). Trimming left V 2 bases short and J 5 bases short, with 7 bases between. CDR3 length: 12 residues. The DNA of the CDR3 is TGTGCCACCAGCAGACAGGGAAACGAGCAGTACTTC. Translated: CATSRQGNEQYF. The entire variable domain, with the rest obtained from reference TRBV15 and TRBJ2-7, is as follows: DAMVIQNPRYQVTQFGKPVTLSCSQTLNHNVMYWYQQKSSQAPKLLFHYYDKDFNNEADTPDNFQSRRPNTSFCFLDIRSPGLGDTAMYLCATSRQGNEQYFGPGTRLTVT.

The chain employs TRBV5-1 and TRBJ2-3, with TRBD1 matching 7 bases. CDR3 length equals 14 residues. Germline V gene lookup returns CDR1 SGHRS and CDR2 YFSETQ. V shed 9 bases, J shed 6 bases, and the junction held 13 bases outside the gene matches. CDR3 residues: CAMMNPTGWDTQYF. For the CDR3, the DNA is TGCGCCATGATGAACCCGACAGGGTGGGATACGCAGTATTTT.

This chain uses TRBV6-5 with TRBJ2-5, with D maybe TRBD1 (5 bases). The J call may be in error: the DNA end matches TRBJ2-7 better. This CDR3 has 14 amino acids. CDR1 is MNHEY, CDR2 SVGAGI, per germline. The CDR3: CASTPPGMSGEQYF. The CDR3 coding sequence is TGTGCCAGCACTCCCCCAGGGATGAGTGGCGAGCAGTACTTC.

The gene calls are TRBV7-2 and TRBJ2-7, with a weak D call TRBD2 (5 bases). Germline V gene lookup returns CDR1 SGHTA and CDR2 FQGNSA. The V and J ends lost 5 bases and 3 bases respectively, with 20 bases between them. The CDR3 consists of 16 residues. The CDR3 region is CASSPHGSPGFYEQYF. CDR3 coding DNA: TGTGCCAGCAGCCCCCATGGGAGTCCGGGGTTCTACGAGCAGTACTTC.

This chain connects TRBV4-1 to TRBJ2-7; D remains ambiguous. This CDR3 has 14 residues. Trimming cost V 1 base and J 4 bases, with 11 bases left between them. Germline lookup yields CDR1 MGHRA and CDR2 YSYEKL. The DNA for the CDR3 is TGCGCCAGCAGCCAAGTTCGGGTCGGGTACGAGCAGTACTTC. Translation gives CASSQVRVGYEQYF.